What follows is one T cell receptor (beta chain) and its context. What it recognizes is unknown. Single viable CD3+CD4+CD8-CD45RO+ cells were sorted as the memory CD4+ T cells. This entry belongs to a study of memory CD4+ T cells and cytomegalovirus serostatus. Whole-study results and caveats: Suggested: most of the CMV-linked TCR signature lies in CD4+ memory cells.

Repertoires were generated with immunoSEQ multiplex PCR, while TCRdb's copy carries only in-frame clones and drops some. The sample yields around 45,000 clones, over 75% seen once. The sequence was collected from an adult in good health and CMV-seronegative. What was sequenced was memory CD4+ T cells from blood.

CDR3 sequence: CAISESNSLEQYF. The CDR3 nucleotides are TGTGCCATCAGTGAGTCGAACAGCCTGGAGCAGTACTTC. This chain connects TRBV10-3 to TRBJ2-7; D is unclear. The CDR3 covers 13 residues. V gave up 0 bases and J gave up 7 bases, with 10 bases separating them. Germline V CDR1 and CDR2: ENHRY, SYGVKD.